This TCR beta chain is drawn from a study of blood T cell repertoires in COVID-19. Clones were read by immunoSEQ multiplex PCR, and TCRdb kept only the in-frame ones, dropping some. The sample has about 150,000 clones, around four fifths seen once; the top ten hold less than 7%. The sequence came from a woman between 40 and 55 years old who had recovered from COVID-19. Sequenced sample: PBMCs or T cells enriched from blood (not recorded which).

The CDR3 region has the DNA TGTGCCAGCAGCCCCGACCTCGCCCTAGAGGGCTACACCTTC. Translated, it gives CASSPDLALEGYTF. The V gene is TRBV5-4, the J gene TRBJ1-2; D ambiguous. Germline loops: CDR1 SGHNT, CDR2 YYREEE (reference sequence). V shed 4 bases and J shed 8 bases, with 18 bases lying between them. The CDR3 spans 14 residues. The variable domain in full, completed from reference TRBV5-4 and TRBJ1-2, reads ETGVTQSPTHLIKTRGQQVTLRCSSQSGHNTVSWYQQALGQGPQFIFQYYREEENGRGNFPPRFSGLQFPNYSSELNVNALELDDSALYLCASSPDLALEGYTFGSGTRLTVV.